This TCR beta chain was observed in a study of read filtering for tumor transcriptome and immune sequencing. The overall study: Revised staging placed roughly 8 patients in R-ISS I, roughly 16 in II, more than 5 in III. Study results and limitations: RNA-seq captured clonotypes less deeply and reliably than IR-seq.

Deletions cut 0 bases from V and 5 bases from J, with 11 bases between. Germline V lookup: CDR1 SGHRS, CDR2 YFSETQ. The CDR3 sequence is 15 residues long. This clonotype was observed many times. Its antigen is not known. Molecular barcoded adaptors covering alpha/delta and beta/gamma chains were used on approximately 400 ng RNA. TCRdb independently ran MiXCR on the reads; one entry per CDR3 protein. The sample records about 62,000 distinct CDR3 sequences, approximately 18% being singletons. V gene TRBV5-1 combines with J gene TRBJ2-2, with D hard to call. Sequences were obtained from a population of CD138-negative cells sorted from bone marrow. The receptor was isolated from a donor at least 40 years old with multiple myeloma. CDR3 nucleotides: TGCGCCAGCAGCTTGGACGGATCCCCAACCGGGGAGCTGTTTTTT. This codes for CASSLDGSPTGELFF. Using reference TRBV5-1 and TRBJ2-2 for the parts outside the CDR3, the full variable domain is KAGVTQTPRYLIKTRGQQVTLSCSPISGHRSVSWYQQTPGQGLQFLFEYFSETQRNKGNFPGRFSGRQFSNSRSEMNVSTLELGDSALYLCASSLDGSPTGELFFGEGSRLTVL.